The 7 T cell receptor beta chains below all came from one sample that was sequenced in a study of blood T cell repertoires in COVID-19. Some clones are missing from TCRdb's copy, which holds only in-frame ones; the method was immunoSEQ multiplex PCR. Among 20,000 or so clones listed, 70% to 90% were seen once. Sequencing used peripheral blood. The origin of the receptors is a human donor with active COVID-19. The donor label of this sample is uncertain.

The chain recombines TRBV19 with TRBJ1-5; 9 nucleotides line up with TRBD1. This CDR3 is 16 amino acids long. V shed 7 bases and J 5 bases; nucleotides not matched to a gene: 12. Looked up from germline, CDR1 is LNHDA and CDR2 is SQIVND (reference sequence). The CDR3 nucleotides read TGTGCCAGTATTGCTAATGCGGGACAGGGTTATCAGCCCCAGCATTTT. It encodes CASIANAGQGYQPQHF. Using reference TRBV19 and TRBJ1-5 for the parts outside the CDR3, the full variable domain is DGGITQSPKYLFRKEGQNVTLSCEQNLNHDAMYWYRQDPGQGLRLIYYSQIVNDFQKGDIAEGYSVSREKKESFPLTVTSAQKNPTAFYLCASIANAGQGYQPQHFGDGTRLSIL.

The chain has TRBV7-8 and TRBJ2-2; possible D gene TRBD2, 6 bases. Deletions cut 0 bases from V and 0 bases from J, with 11 bases between. Germline CDR1 is SGHVS and CDR2 is FQNEAQ. The CDR3 extends over 17 amino acids. CDR3 amino acids: CASSLAGGGPNTGELFF. In nucleotides, the CDR3 is TGTGCCAGCAGCTTAGCTGGGGGAGGCCCGAACACCGGGGAGCTGTTTTTT. The full variable domain, rest sourced from reference TRBV7-8 and TRBJ2-2, is GAGVSQSPRYKVAKRGQDVALRCDPISGHVSLFWYQQALGQGPEFLTYFQNEAQLDKSGLPSDRFFAERPEGSVSTLKIQRTQQEDSAVYLCASSLAGGGPNTGELFFGEGSRLTVL.

The chain couples TRBV19 to TRBJ1-1; no firm D call. The germline gives CDR1 LNHDA, CDR2 SQIVND (reference sequence). V gave up 6 bases and J gave up 0 bases, with 8 bases separating them. There are 13 residues in the CDR3. The CDR3 reads CASSRGMNTEAFF. The CDR3, as DNA: TGTGCCAGTAGCCGAGGGATGAACACTGAAGCTTTCTTT.

DNA for the CDR3: TGTGCCAGCAGTGCCGCAGGGGGCGGAACCGGGGAGCTGTTTTTT. Residues: CASSAAGGGTGELFF. The chain has TRBV2 and TRBJ2-2; 8 bases fit TRBD1. Losses at the gene ends were 4 bases for V and 5 bases for J; bases not matched to a gene: 6. Germline V CDR1 and CDR2: SNHLY, FYNNEI. The CDR3 sequence is 15 residues long.

The rearrangement joins TRBV3-1 (or the pseudogene TRBV3-2) to TRBJ2-1; 13 positions match TRBD2. The CDR3 totals 16 residues. Germline values: CDR1 LGHDT, CDR2 YNNKEL (reference sequence). J gave up 6 bases and V 1 base, and 3 bases lay outside the gene matches. This chain's CDR3 is CASSQVRTSGSNEQFF. The CDR3 region has the DNA TGTGCCAGCAGCCAAGTCAGGACTAGCGGGAGCAATGAGCAGTTCTTC.

This chain connects TRBV3-1 (or the pseudogene TRBV3-2) to TRBJ2-5, with 13 bases identical to TRBD2. The CDR3 runs 15 residues. CDR1 LGHDT and CDR2 YNNKEL come from the germline V gene (reference sequence). V lost 2 bases, J lost 5 bases, and 2 bases stayed unmatched. The DNA for the CDR3 is TGTGCCAGCAGCCAATTACTAGCGGGGGGGGAGACCCAGTACTTC. This encodes CASSQLLAGGETQYF.

This clone was detected only a few times. V and J are TRBV27 and TRBJ1-2; possible D gene TRBD1, 5 bases. V lost 5 bases and J lost 4, with 17 bases in between. The germline V gene has CDR1 MNHEY and CDR2 SMNVEV (reference sequence). The CDR3 has 15 residues. The CDR3 coding sequence is TGTGCCAGCAGTAACCTCCGGGAGGGGAGCTATGGCTACACCTTC. It specifies CASSNLREGSYGYTF.